This is a list of T cell receptor beta chains from one sample in a study of T cell repertoires in cytomegalovirus infection. Each CDR3 protein is one row after TCRdb ran MiXCR on the reads. The repertoire includes 300,000 to 400,000 distinct CDR3 sequences, 25% of them detected once, and approximately 12% sits in the top ten. What these receptors recognize is not known. The source material was cultured PBMCs, sampled from culture after CMV antigen stimulation. The receptors were gathered from a human donor in good health (CMV status not recorded). Some clones in this sample may be carry-over from other donors' samples. Both conserved end residues are part of each CDR3. D genes are given only for firm matches. The size entry is marked missing in some rows and otherwise reads once, few, many or a size class.

V gene: TRBV5-4
D gene: TRBD1
J gene: TRBJ1-6
clone size: few
CDR3 DNA: TGTGCCAGCAGCCCACCCTTTCGGACAGGGGATTCACCCCTCCACTTT
CDR3 protein: CASSPPFRTGDSPLHF

V gene: TRBV7-2
D gene: TRBD2
J gene: TRBJ2-3
clone size: few
CDR3 DNA: TGTGCCAGCAGCACGCAAGAGGTAGCGGGAGGTGTAGATACGCAGTATTTT
CDR3 protein: CASSTQEVAGGVDTQYF

V gene: TRBV9
D gene: TRBD2
J gene: TRBJ2-1
clone size: .
CDR3 DNA: TGTGCCAGCAGCCGCTGGACTAGCGGGAGGGAAAGTGAGCAGTTCTTC
CDR3 protein: CASSRWTSGRESEQFF

V gene: TRBV27
D gene: TRBD2
J gene: TRBJ2-1
clone size: .
CDR3 DNA: TGTGCCAGCAGGGCACTAGCGGGAGTCCTCAATGAGCAGTTCTTC
CDR3 protein: CASRALAGVLNEQFF

V gene: TRBV20-1
D gene: TRBD1
J gene: TRBJ1-2
clone size: once
CDR3 DNA: TGCAGTGCCAGAAGGGACAGGGTATGGAGTGGCTACACCTTC
CDR3 protein: CSARRDRVWSGYTF

V gene: TRBV6-2/TRBV6-3
D gene: .
J gene: TRBJ2-7
clone size: once
CDR3 DNA: TGTGCCAGCAGTTCTACACAACCAGGGCACTACGATCAGTACTTC
CDR3 protein: CASSSTQPGHYDQYF

V gene: TRBV7-2
D gene: TRBD2
J gene: TRBJ2-3
clone size: few
CDR3 DNA: TGTGCCAGCAGCTTCGGACTAGCGGGAGGGCCTAGCACAGATACGCAGTATTTT
CDR3 protein: CASSFGLAGGPSTDTQYF

V gene: TRBV11-2
D gene: .
J gene: TRBJ2-5
clone size: .
CDR3 DNA: TGTGCCAGCAGCTTAGCAGGTCAAAAGGGAGAGACCCAGTACTTC
CDR3 protein: CASSLAGQKGETQYF

V gene: TRBV5-1
D gene: .
J gene: TRBJ1-5
clone size: few
CDR3 DNA: TGCGCCAGCAGCTTGGATCCGGGGAATCAGCCCCAGCATTTT
CDR3 protein: CASSLDPGNQPQHF

V gene: TRBV7-2
D gene: .
J gene: TRBJ2-2
clone size: many
CDR3 DNA: TGTGCCAGCAGCTTCCAACCCCACGGGACGGCGGGCACCGGGGAGCTGTTTTTT
CDR3 protein: CASSFQPHGTAGTGELFF

V gene: TRBV18
D gene: .
J gene: TRBJ1-1
clone size: .
CDR3 DNA: TGTGCCAGCTCACCACCGGCGGGCCCGAACACTGAAGCTTTCTTT
CDR3 protein: CASSPPAGPNTEAFF

V gene: TRBV28
D gene: .
J gene: TRBJ2-7
clone size: .
CDR3 DNA: TGTGCCAGCACCCAAGGGGCAGAACCCTACGAGCAGTACTTC
CDR3 protein: CASTQGAEPYEQYF

V gene: TRBV12-3/TRBV12-4
D gene: .
J gene: TRBJ1-5
clone size: .
CDR3 DNA: TGTGCCAGCAGAACCGGGACTGGCAATCAGCCCCAGCATTTT
CDR3 protein: CASRTGTGNQPQHF

V gene: TRBV12-3/TRBV12-4
D gene: TRBD1
J gene: TRBJ2-1
clone size: few
CDR3 DNA: TGTGCCAGCAGTTGGGACAGGGGGCCCAATGAGCAGTTCTTC
CDR3 protein: CASSWDRGPNEQFF

V gene: TRBV7-9
D gene: .
J gene: TRBJ2-1
clone size: few
CDR3 DNA: TGTGCCAGCAGCTTCCCTCGACCCGGCCGGAATGAGCAGTTCTTC
CDR3 protein: CASSFPRPGRNEQFF

V gene: TRBV4-1
D gene: .
J gene: TRBJ1-2
clone size: few
CDR3 DNA: TGCGCCAGCAGCCAAGACGAACGGAAATATGGCTACACCTTC
CDR3 protein: CASSQDERKYGYTF

V gene: TRBV7-2
D gene: TRBD2
J gene: TRBJ2-1
clone size: .
CDR3 DNA: TGTGCCAGCAGCTTAGGAGGGAGACTAGCGGGAGTAGGTAGTGAGCAGTTCTTC
CDR3 protein: CASSLGGRLAGVGSEQFF